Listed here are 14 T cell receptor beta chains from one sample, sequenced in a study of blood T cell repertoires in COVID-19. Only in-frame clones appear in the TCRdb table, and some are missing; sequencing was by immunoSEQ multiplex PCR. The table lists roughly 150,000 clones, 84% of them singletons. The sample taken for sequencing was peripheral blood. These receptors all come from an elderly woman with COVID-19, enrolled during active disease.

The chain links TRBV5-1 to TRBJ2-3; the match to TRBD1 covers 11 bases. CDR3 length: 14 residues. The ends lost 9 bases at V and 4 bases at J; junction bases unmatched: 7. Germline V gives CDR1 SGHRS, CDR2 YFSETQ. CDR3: CATGPGQGADTQYF. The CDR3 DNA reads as TGCGCCACCGGGCCGGGACAGGGGGCAGATACGCAGTATTTT. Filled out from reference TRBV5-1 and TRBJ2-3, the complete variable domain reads KAGVTQTPRYLIKTRGQQVTLSCSPISGHRSVSWYQQTPGQGLQFLFEYFSETQRNKGNFPGRFSGRQFSNSRSEMNVSTLELGDSALYLCATGPGQGADTQYFGPGTRLTVL.

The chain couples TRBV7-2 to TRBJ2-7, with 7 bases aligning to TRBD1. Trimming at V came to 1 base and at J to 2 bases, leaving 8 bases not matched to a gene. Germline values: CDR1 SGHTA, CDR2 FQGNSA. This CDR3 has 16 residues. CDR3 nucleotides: TGTGCCAGCAGCTTAGTCAGCTGGGGGACAGCCTACGAGCAGTACTTC. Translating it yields CASSLVSWGTAYEQYF.

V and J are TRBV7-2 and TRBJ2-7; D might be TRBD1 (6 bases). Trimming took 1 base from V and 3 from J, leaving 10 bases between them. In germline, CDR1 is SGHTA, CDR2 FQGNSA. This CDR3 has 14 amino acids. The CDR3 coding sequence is TGTGCCAGCAGCTTAGTTCAGGGGATCTACGAGCAGTACTTC. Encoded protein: CASSLVQGIYEQYF.

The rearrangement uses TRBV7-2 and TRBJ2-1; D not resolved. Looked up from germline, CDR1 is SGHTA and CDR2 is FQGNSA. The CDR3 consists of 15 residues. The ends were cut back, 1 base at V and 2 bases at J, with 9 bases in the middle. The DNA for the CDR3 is TGTGCCAGCAGCTTAGGAGCGACCCCCTACAATGAGCAGTTCTTC. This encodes CASSLGATPYNEQFF.

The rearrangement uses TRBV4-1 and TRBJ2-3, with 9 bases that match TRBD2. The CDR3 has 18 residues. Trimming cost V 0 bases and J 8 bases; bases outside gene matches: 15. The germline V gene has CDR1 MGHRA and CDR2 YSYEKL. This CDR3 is CASSQDRSPGLAARTQYF. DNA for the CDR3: TGCGCCAGCAGCCAAGATCGTAGTCCGGGACTAGCCGCCCGTACGCAGTATTTT.

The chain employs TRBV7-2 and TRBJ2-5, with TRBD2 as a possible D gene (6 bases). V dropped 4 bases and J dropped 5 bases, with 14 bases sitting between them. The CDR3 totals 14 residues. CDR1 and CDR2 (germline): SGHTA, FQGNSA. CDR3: CASSSPTRRETQYF. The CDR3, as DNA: TGTGCCAGCAGCTCGCCGACTAGACGGGAGACCCAGTACTTC.

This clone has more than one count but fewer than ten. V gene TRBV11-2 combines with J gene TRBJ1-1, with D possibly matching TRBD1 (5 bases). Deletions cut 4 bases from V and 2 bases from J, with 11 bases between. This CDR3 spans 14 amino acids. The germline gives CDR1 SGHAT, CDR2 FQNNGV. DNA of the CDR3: TGTGCCAGCAGCTCCCCAAGGGGAAACACTGAAGCTTTCTTT. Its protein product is CASSSPRGNTEAFF.

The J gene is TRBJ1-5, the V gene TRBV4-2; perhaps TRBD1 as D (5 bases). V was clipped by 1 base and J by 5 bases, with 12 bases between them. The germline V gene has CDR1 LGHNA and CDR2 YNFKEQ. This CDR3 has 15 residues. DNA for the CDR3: TGTGCCAGCAGCCAAGTAGGGACTGATCATCAGCCCCAGCATTTT. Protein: CASSQVGTDHQPQHF.

The CDR3 here is CASRKGGSPLEQYF. The CDR3 coding sequence is TGTGCCAGCAGGAAGGGGGGGAGCCCTCTCGAGCAGTACTTC. The genes are TRBV6-5 and TRBJ2-7, with D maybe TRBD2 (7 bases). V gave up 6 bases and J gave up 6 bases, with 18 bases separating them. Germline assignment: CDR1 MNHEY and CDR2 SVGAGI. The CDR3 is 14 amino acids.

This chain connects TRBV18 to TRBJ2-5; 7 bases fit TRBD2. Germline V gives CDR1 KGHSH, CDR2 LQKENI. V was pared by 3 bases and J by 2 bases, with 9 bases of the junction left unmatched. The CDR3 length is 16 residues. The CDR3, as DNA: TGTGCCAGCTCACCGGCTTCGGGGGGAATACAAGAGACCCAGTACTTC. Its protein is CASSPASGGIQETQYF. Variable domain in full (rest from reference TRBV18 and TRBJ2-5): NAGVMQNPRHLVRRRGQEARLRCSPMKGHSHVYWYRQLPEEGLKFMVYLQKENIIDESGMPKERFSAEFPKEGPSILRIQQVVRGDSAAYFCASSPASGGIQETQYFGPGTRLLVL.

CDR3 region: CASSQEFAINYGYTF. In DNA, the CDR3 is TGTGCCAGCAGCCAAGAATTCGCTATTAACTATGGCTACACCTTC. V gene TRBV4-2 combines with J gene TRBJ1-2; no firm D call. Germline V gives CDR1 LGHNA, CDR2 YNFKEQ. The germline V and J ends were trimmed by 0 bases and 1 base, with 9 bases remaining between them. CDR3 length: 15 amino acids.

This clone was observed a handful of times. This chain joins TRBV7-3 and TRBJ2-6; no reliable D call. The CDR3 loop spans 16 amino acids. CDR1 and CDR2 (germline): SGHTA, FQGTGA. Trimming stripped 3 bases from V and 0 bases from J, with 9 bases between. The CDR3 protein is CASSFNIFSGANVLTF. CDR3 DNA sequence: TGTGCCAGCAGCTTTAACATTTTCTCTGGGGCCAACGTCCTGACTTTC.

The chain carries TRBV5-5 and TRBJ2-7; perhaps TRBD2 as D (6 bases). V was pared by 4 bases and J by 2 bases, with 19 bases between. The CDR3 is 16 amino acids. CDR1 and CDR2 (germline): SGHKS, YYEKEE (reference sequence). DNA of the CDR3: TGTGCCAGCAGCCCACTCCTAGCGCCTCAAACCTACGAGCAGTACTTC. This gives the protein CASSPLLAPQTYEQYF.

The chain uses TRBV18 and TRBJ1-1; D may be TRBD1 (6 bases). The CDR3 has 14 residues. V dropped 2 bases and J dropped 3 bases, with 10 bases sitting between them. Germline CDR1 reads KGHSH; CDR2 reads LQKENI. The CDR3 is CASSPVAGDTEAFF. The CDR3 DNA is TGTGCCAGCTCACCAGTAGCAGGGGACACTGAAGCTTTCTTT.